Presented here are 12 T cell receptor beta chains from one specimen sequenced in a study of OX40 agonist ivuxolimab in advanced cancers. Using immunoSEQ multiplex PCR, the repertoire was profiled, and TCRdb retains in-frame clones only, with some absent. This sample carries tens of thousands of clones, 80% to 90% of them seen once, and the ten largest clones take 5.4%. This sample comprised CD4+ or CD8+ T cells sorted from blood, obtained in a trial of the OX40 agonist ivuxolimab. These TCRs come from an adult with an advanced solid tumor such as melanoma, head and neck, liver or kidney cancer.

This chain joins TRBV28 and TRBJ1-1; 8 nucleotides match TRBD1. Germline CDR1 is MDHEN and CDR2 is SYDVKM. This CDR3 comprises 16 residues. The J segment lost 1 base and the V segment lost 4 bases, leaving 8 bases of the junction unmatched. The CDR3 DNA is TGTGCCAGCAGTTCCCCAGGGGGCGCTGGGAACACTGAAGCTTTCTTT. Translated: CASSSPGGAGNTEAFF. The complete variable domain, with remaining parts taken from reference TRBV28 and TRBJ1-1, reads DVKVTQSSRYLVKRTGEKVFLECVQDMDHENMFWYRQDPGLGLRLIYFSYDVKMKEKGDIPEGYSVSREKKERFSLILESASTNQTSMYLCASSSPGGAGNTEAFFGQGTRLTVV.

The rearrangement uses TRBV11-2 and TRBJ1-1, with TRBD1 as a possible D gene (6 bases). This CDR3 has 13 amino acids. CDR1 is SGHAT and CDR2 is FQNNGV in the germline V gene. Trimming cost V 6 bases and J 5 bases, with 13 bases left between them. Here the CDR3 DNA reads TGTGCCAGCAGACAACGGACAGTTACTGAAGCTTTCTTT. Amino acids: CASRQRTVTEAFF.

The V call is TRBV19, the J call TRBJ1-1; D not certain. Trimming cost V 3 bases and J 3 bases, with 11 bases left between them. Germline assignment: CDR1 LNHDA and CDR2 SQIVND (reference sequence). There are 14 residues in the CDR3. In nucleotides, the CDR3 is TGTGCCAGTAGTATTCAGGCTGCCCACACTGAAGCTTTCTTT. Protein sequence: CASSIQAAHTEAFF.

J is TRBJ1-1 and V is TRBV29-1; no firm D call. The CDR3 consists of 13 residues. Looked up from germline, CDR1 is SQVTM and CDR2 is ANQGSEA. Trimming took 7 bases from V and 0 from J, leaving 12 bases between them. The CDR3 sequence: CSGSNRMNTEAFF. As DNA, the CDR3 is TGCAGCGGGTCTAATAGGATGAACACTGAAGCTTTCTTT.

This chain links TRBV6-1 with TRBJ2-2, with 7 bases aligning to TRBD1. With 5 bases clipped from V and 1 base from J, the junction kept 4 bases outside the gene matches. Germline V gene data show CDR1 as MNHNS and CDR2 as SASEGT. The CDR3 totals 15 residues. The CDR3 nucleotides are TGTGCCAGCAGTATCCGGGACAGGAACACCGGGGAGCTGTTTTTT. Translated, it gives CASSIRDRNTGELFF.

The table lists this clone with a few counts. The chain couples TRBV14 to TRBJ1-1; a possible D gene is TRBD1 (5 bases). The germline V gene has CDR1 SGHDN and CDR2 FVKESK. CDR3 length equals 13 residues. Trimming left V 4 bases short and J 1 base short, with 7 bases between. The CDR3 DNA reads as TGTGCCAGCAGCCCGACAGAGAACACTGAAGCTTTCTTT. It codes for CASSPTENTEAFF.

The chain couples TRBV28 to TRBJ1-2, with 8 bases matching TRBD1. Germline V gene data show CDR1 as MDHEN and CDR2 as SYDVKM. Trimming cost V 8 bases and J 4 bases; bases outside gene matches: 15. The CDR3 length is 16 residues. The CDR3 region is CASGGQGGRTAYGYTF. CDR3 DNA: TGTGCCAGCGGTGGACAGGGAGGACGGACGGCCTATGGCTACACCTTC.

For this clone: Compared with germline, one end of the junction differs, possibly owing to a read error. The rearrangement uses TRBV23-1 and TRBJ2-2, with D maybe TRBD2 (6 bases). TRBV23-1 is treated as an ORF (open reading frame) with a function not yet certain. The CDR3 runs 17 residues. In DNA form, the CDR3 reads TGCGCCAGCAGCGGACCGCGGGGCACAACCCAACACCGGGGAGCTGTTTTT. Translation gives CASSGPRGTTQHRGAVF.

The chain has TRBV21-1 and TRBJ1-1; the tabulated D call, TRBD1, remains unverified against the DNA. TRBV21-1 is classified as a pseudogene. This CDR3 is 15 amino acids long. CDR3 residues: CASSNKDRLNTEAFF. The DNA for the CDR3 is TGTGCCAGCAGCAATAAGGACAGGTTGAACACTGAAGCTTTCTTT.

This clone showed up just a few times. The sample has other DNA sequences that encode this CDR3 too. The DNA of the CDR3 is TGTGCCAGCAGTGAACAGGGGGTTGCAGATACGCAGTATTTT. It encodes CASSEQGVADTQYF. V and J are TRBV5-4 and TRBJ2-3, with TRBD1 matching over 8 bases. The V gene end was trimmed by 5 bases and the J gene end by 4 bases; junction bases not matched to a gene: 6. Germline CDR1 and CDR2: SGHNT and YYREEE (reference sequence). The CDR3 is 14 amino acids.

This clone was found once. This CDR3 reads CASSLKSLAGGHRTYEQYF. CDR3 sequence (DNA): TGTGCCAGCAGTCTTAAGAGCCTAGCGGGAGGGCACCGGACCTACGAGCAGTACTTC. This chain links TRBV11-1 with TRBJ2-7; TRBD2 matches at 12 bases. Germline V gene lookup returns CDR1 SGHAT and CDR2 FQDESV (reference sequence). There are 19 residues in the CDR3. V shed 6 bases and J 2 bases; nucleotides not matched to a gene: 17.

This clone appeared once. Germline and junction disagree at one end, which may indicate a read error. CDR3: CASSLGTSTDTQYF. The DNA for the CDR3 is TGTGCTAGCAGCTTAGGGACTAGCACAGATACGCAGTATTTT. The rearrangement links TRBV7-7 to TRBJ2-3; D possibly corresponds to TRBD2 (6 bases). This CDR3 is 14 amino acids long. Looked up from germline, CDR1 is SSHAT and CDR2 is FNYEAQ (reference sequence).